A single sample gave rise to the 21 T cell receptor beta chains below, sequenced in a study of CD8 T cells in ankylosing spondylitis. TCRdb passed the 5' RACE reads through MiXCR, listing each CDR3 protein once. The repertoire holds 250,000 to 350,000 distinct CDR3 sequences, with around 20% as singletons. The specimen was blood, either unsorted or a sorted T cell fraction (not recorded which). The receptors were gathered from a male donor with ankylosing spondylitis or in good health (not recorded which).

The CDR3 DNA reads as TGTGCCAGCAGCGTAGGTCTTAGCGGGAGGGCAGGGTCCTACAATGAGCAGTTCTTC. Translating gives CASSVGLSGRAGSYNEQFF. The rearrangement links TRBV9 to TRBJ2-1; TRBD2 matches at 11 bases. Germline values: CDR1 SGDLS, CDR2 YYNGEE. The junction had 9 bases not matched to a gene; V was cut back by 0 bases and J by 1 base. CDR3 length: 19 residues.

This clonotype has ten or more counts. V gene TRBV7-8 combines with J gene TRBJ2-7; TRBD1 matches 10 bases. V was clipped by 1 base and J by 1 base; unmatched bases: 1. CDR3 length: 15 amino acids. Germline V gene data show CDR1 as SGHVS and CDR2 as FQNEAQ. CDR3 region: CASSLGTGGSYEQYV. In nucleotides, the CDR3 is TGTGCCAGCAGCTTAGGGACAGGGGGGTCCTACGAGCAGTACGTC.

This chain uses TRBV20-1 with TRBJ2-1; D uncertain. V dropped 6 bases and J dropped 6 bases, with 12 bases sitting between them. Germline loops: CDR1 DFQATT, CDR2 SNEGSKA (reference sequence). This CDR3 region has 12 residues. This CDR3 is CSAPGRGNEQFF. DNA for the CDR3: TGCAGTGCCCCAGGACGCGGCAATGAGCAGTTCTTC.

This clonotype has just a few counts. The rearrangement joins TRBV7-3 to TRBJ2-1; 12 nucleotides line up with TRBD2. V shed 5 bases and J 4 bases; nucleotides not matched to a gene: 3. CDR1 and CDR2 (germline): SGHTA, FQGTGA. The CDR3 consists of 15 residues. The CDR3 reads CASSHGLAGYNEQFF. In DNA, the CDR3 is TGTGCCAGCAGCCACGGACTAGCGGGGTACAATGAGCAGTTCTTC.

This clonotype was detected a few times. The J gene is TRBJ2-1, the V gene TRBV28; 9 bases line up with TRBD1. The CDR3 contains 20 residues. V dropped 5 bases and J dropped 0; count of bases not matched to a gene: 17. Germline V gives CDR1 MDHEN, CDR2 SYDVKM. Here the CDR3 reads CASSPPGQGVGASSYNEQFF. The DNA for the CDR3 is TGTGCCAGCAGTCCGCCGGGACAGGGAGTCGGCGCGAGCTCCTACAATGAGCAGTTCTTC.

The V call is TRBV12-3 or TRBV12-4, the J call TRBJ2-3; 11 positions agree with TRBD2. The CDR3 has 16 residues. The V and J ends lost 6 bases and 0 bases, in that order; junction bases with no gene match: 5. The CDR3 sequence is CASSPTSGISTDTQYF. The CDR3 DNA reads TGTGCCAGCAGCCCGACTAGCGGGATAAGCACAGATACGCAGTATTTT.

V gene TRBV9 combines with J gene TRBJ2-4, with D perhaps being TRBD1 or TRBD2 (6 bases each). V lost 0 bases and J 5 bases, leaving 12 bases between the germline ends. Germline V gene data show CDR1 as SGDLS and CDR2 as YYNGEE. CDR3 length equals 15 residues. The CDR3 loop is CASSVGRGGQNIQYF. In nucleotides, the CDR3 is TGTGCCAGCAGCGTAGGGAGAGGGGGGCAAAACATTCAGTACTTC.

The chain links TRBV20-1 to TRBJ2-7; either TRBD1 or TRBD2 may fit D (5 bases each). The germline CDR1 and CDR2 sequences are DFQATT and SNEGSKA (reference sequence). CDR3 length equals 13 residues. Trimming left V 3 bases short and J 2 bases short, with 11 bases between. As DNA, the CDR3 is TGCAGTGCTAGGGGGACGGCAACCTACGAGCAGTACGTC. The encoded protein is CSARGTATYEQYV.

This clonotype was seen only a few times. The gene calls are TRBV29-1 and TRBJ2-5, with no clear D. This CDR3 has 10 residues. Germline V gives CDR1 SQVTM, CDR2 ANQGSEA. Trimming cost V 7 bases and J 5 bases, with 8 bases left between them. CDR3 in DNA: TGCAGCGCCGGGTGGGAGACCCAGTACTTC. It encodes CSAGWETQYF.

This clonotype was seen only a few times. The chain has TRBV5-1 and TRBJ2-3; D is unresolved. This CDR3 comprises 14 residues. V was pared by 0 bases and J by 1 base, with 6 bases between. Germline lookup yields CDR1 SGHRS and CDR2 YFSETQ. The CDR3 DNA is TGCGCCAGCAGCTTGGTACACCGCACAGATACGCAGTATTTT. Its translation: CASSLVHRTDTQYF.

This clonotype was found a few times. The chain carries TRBV13 and TRBJ2-4, with 7 bases that match TRBD2. Trimming took 0 bases from V and 9 from J; bases not matched to a gene: 8. Per germline, CDR1 PRHDT and CDR2 FYEKMQ (reference sequence). This CDR3 region has 15 residues. The CDR3 DNA reads as TGTGCCAGCAGCTTAGGCACTAGCGCACCCCTCATTCAGTACTTC. As protein: CASSLGTSAPLIQYF.

The chain uses TRBV7-2 and TRBJ2-3; tentative D call: TRBD1 (6 bases). CDR1 SGHTA and CDR2 FQGNSA come from the germline V gene. The V end lost 0 bases, the J end lost 6 bases, and 13 bases lay between the germline ends. The CDR3 length is 15 residues. CDR3 sequence reads: CASSLALGARDTQYF. CDR3 in DNA: TGTGCCAGCAGCTTAGCGCTGGGGGCCCGGGATACGCAGTATTTT.

CDR3 sequence reads: CASRGSGGDNEQFF. In DNA form, the CDR3 reads TGTGCCAGCAGGGGATCTGGGGGGGACAATGAGCAGTTCTTC. The rearrangement uses TRBV12-3 or TRBV12-4 and TRBJ2-1; 7 positions agree with TRBD2. The V gene end was trimmed by 6 bases and the J gene end by 5 bases; junction bases not matched to a gene: 7. The CDR3 loop spans 14 amino acids.

This chain joins TRBV7-8 and TRBJ1-2; the D gene is possibly TRBD1 (5 bases). The germline V gene encodes CDR1 SGHVS and CDR2 FQNEAQ. The V and J ends lost 4 bases and 8 bases respectively, with 14 bases between them. The CDR3 runs 13 residues. CDR3 sequence: CASSSSVGQGYTF. The CDR3 DNA follows: TGTGCCAGCAGCTCCTCAGTGGGGCAAGGCTACACCTTC.

This clonotype came up many times. V gene TRBV12-2 combines with J gene TRBJ1-1. TRBV12-2 has pseudogene status. The CDR3 contains 11 residues. The CDR3 is CASRPKVGAFF. CDR3 sequence (DNA): TGTGCAAGTCGTCCAAAGGTAGGGGCTTTCTTT.

This chain connects TRBV20-1 to TRBJ1-5; TRBD1 agrees at 7 bases. V shed 3 bases, J shed 0 bases, and the junction held 20 bases outside the gene matches. CDR3 length: 20 amino acids. CDR1 and CDR2 (germline): DFQATT, SNEGSKA (reference sequence). CDR3 nucleotide sequence: TGCAGTGCTAGGACAACTTACGACAGGGCTGAAGTTTATAGCAATCAGCCCCAGCATTTT. It translates to CSARTTYDRAEVYSNQPQHF.

J is TRBJ2-5 and V is TRBV5-1; 7 bases are a match to TRBD1. The V segment lost 0 bases and the J segment 6 bases; nucleotides outside the gene matches: 5. The CDR3 sequence is 14 residues long. The germline CDR1 and CDR2 sequences are SGHRS and YFSETQ. The CDR3 reads CASSLADRVQTQYF. CDR3 in DNA: TGCGCCAGCAGCTTGGCCGACAGGGTCCAGACCCAGTACTTC.

This clonotype was observed at least ten times. The rearrangement links TRBV20-1 to TRBJ2-1, with 7 bases fitting TRBD1. This CDR3 comprises 15 residues. Trimming took 0 bases from V and 1 from J; bases not matched to a gene: 3. The germline V gene encodes CDR1 DFQATT and CDR2 SNEGSKA (reference sequence). The CDR3 DNA follows: TGCAGTGCTAGAGATTTGACAGGGTCCTACAATGAGCAGTTCTTC. This translates into CSARDLTGSYNEQFF.

This sequence joins TRBV24-1 and TRBJ2-3, with TRBD1 identical over 8 bases. CDR3 length equals 15 residues. V shed 5 bases and J 6 bases; nucleotides not matched to a gene: 9. Per the germline V gene, CDR1 is KGHDR and CDR2 is SFDVKD. The CDR3 DNA follows: TGTGCCACCAGTGGACAGGGGAGGTTGGAGGATACGCAGTATTTT. The encoded protein is CATSGQGRLEDTQYF.

This clonotype came up a few times. This rearrangement joins TRBV5-6 to TRBJ2-1; 8 nucleotides line up with TRBD2. This CDR3 is built from 15 residues. The J segment lost 6 bases and the V segment lost 1 base, leaving 6 bases of the junction unmatched. Germline CDR1 and CDR2: SGHDT and YYEEEE. CDR3 in DNA: TGTGCCAGCAGCTTGCGCGCCGGGACTAGCAATGAGCAGTTCTTC. It specifies CASSLRAGTSNEQFF.

This rearrangement joins TRBV5-6 to TRBJ2-3, with unresolved D. Trimming stripped 2 bases from V and 2 bases from J, with 9 bases between. From germline, CDR1 is SGHDT and CDR2 YYEEEE. The CDR3 length is 14 residues. CDR3 in DNA: TGTGCCAGCAGCTTCATCCAGTCCACAGATACGCAGTATTTT. It encodes CASSFIQSTDTQYF.